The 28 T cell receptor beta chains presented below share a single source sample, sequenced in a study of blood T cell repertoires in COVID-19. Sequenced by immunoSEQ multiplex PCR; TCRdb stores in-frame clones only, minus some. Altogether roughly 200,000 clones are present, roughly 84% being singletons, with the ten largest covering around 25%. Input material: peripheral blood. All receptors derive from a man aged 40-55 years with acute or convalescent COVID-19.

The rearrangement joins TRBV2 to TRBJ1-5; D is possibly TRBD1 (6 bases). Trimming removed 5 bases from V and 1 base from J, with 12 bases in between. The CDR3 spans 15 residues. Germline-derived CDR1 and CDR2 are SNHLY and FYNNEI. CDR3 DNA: TGTGCCAGCAGTCTAAACAGGGCGAGCAATCAGCCCCAGCATTTT. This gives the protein CASSLNRASNQPQHF.

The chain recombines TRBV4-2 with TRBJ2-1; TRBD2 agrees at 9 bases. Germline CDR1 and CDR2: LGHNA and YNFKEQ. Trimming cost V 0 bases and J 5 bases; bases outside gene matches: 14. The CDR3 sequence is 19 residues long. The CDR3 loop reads CASSQEGAAGGPRDNEQFF. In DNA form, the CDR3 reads TGTGCCAGCAGCCAAGAGGGTGCGGCGGGAGGGCCCCGGGACAATGAGCAGTTCTTC.

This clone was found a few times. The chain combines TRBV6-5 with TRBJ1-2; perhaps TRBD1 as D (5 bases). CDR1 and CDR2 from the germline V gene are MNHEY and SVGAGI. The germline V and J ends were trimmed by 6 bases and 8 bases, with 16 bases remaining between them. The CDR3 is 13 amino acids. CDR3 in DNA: TGTGCCAGCAGAACTCAGGGATCTGGGGGCTACACCTTC. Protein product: CASRTQGSGGYTF.

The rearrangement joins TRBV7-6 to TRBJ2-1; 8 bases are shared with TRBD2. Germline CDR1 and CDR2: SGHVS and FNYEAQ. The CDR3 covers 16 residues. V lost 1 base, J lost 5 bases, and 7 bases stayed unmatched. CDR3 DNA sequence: TGTGCCAGCAGCTTAGACGCGGGGGGTAAAAACAATGAGCAGTTCTTC. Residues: CASSLDAGGKNNEQFF.

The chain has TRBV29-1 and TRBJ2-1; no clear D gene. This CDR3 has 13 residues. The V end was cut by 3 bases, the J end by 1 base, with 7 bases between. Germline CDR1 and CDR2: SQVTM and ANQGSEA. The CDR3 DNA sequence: TGCAGCGTTGAGGTCCTATCCTACAATGAGCAGTTCTTC. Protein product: CSVEVLSYNEQFF.

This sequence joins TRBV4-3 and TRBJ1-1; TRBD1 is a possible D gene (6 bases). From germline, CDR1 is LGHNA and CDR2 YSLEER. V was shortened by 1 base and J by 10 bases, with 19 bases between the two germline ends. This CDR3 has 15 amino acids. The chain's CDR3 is CASSQASSGGGPAFF. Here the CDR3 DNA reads TGCGCCAGCAGCCAAGCTTCGAGCGGGGGGGGGCCAGCTTTCTTT.

The CDR3, as DNA: TGTGCCAGCAGCCAAGACAGGAGCTCCTACGAGCAGTACTTC. Translated: CASSQDRSSYEQYF. The rearrangement uses TRBV7-9 and TRBJ2-7, with D maybe TRBD1 (6 bases). Germline CDR1 and CDR2: SEHNR and FQNEAQ (reference sequence). The CDR3 sequence is 14 residues long. Deletions cut 5 bases from V and 0 bases from J, with 11 bases between.

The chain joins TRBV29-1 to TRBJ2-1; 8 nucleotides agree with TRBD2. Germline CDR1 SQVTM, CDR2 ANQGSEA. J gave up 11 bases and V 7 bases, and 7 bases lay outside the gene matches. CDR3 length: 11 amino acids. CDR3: CSGATSEKQFF. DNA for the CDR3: TGCAGCGGGGCGACTAGCGAGAAGCAGTTCTTC.

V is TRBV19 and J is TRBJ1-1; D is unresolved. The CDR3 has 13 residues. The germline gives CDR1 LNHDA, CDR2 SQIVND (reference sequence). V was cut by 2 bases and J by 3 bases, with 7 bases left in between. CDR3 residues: CASSITKDTEAFF. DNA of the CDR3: TGTGCCAGTAGTATAACTAAGGACACTGAAGCTTTCTTT.

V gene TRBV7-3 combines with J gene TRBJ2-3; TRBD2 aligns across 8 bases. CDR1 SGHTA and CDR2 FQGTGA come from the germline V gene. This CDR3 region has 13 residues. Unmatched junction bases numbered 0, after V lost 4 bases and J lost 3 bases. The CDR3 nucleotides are TGTGCCAGCAGCTCGGGGGGGACAGATACGCAGTATTTT. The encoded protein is CASSSGGTDTQYF.

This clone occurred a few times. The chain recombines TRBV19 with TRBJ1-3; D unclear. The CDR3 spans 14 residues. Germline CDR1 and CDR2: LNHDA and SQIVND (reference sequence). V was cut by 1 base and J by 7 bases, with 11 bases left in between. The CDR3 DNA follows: TGTGCCAGTAGTATAGCCACACGGCGGAACACCATATATTTT. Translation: CASSIATRRNTIYF.

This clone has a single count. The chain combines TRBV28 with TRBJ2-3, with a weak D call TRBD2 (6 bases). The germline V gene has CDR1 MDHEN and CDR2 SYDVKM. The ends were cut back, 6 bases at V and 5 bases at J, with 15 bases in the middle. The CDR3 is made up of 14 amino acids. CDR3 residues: CASSPAMGGDTQYF. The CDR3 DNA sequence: TGTGCCAGCAGCCCTGCAATGGGAGGAGATACGCAGTATTTT.

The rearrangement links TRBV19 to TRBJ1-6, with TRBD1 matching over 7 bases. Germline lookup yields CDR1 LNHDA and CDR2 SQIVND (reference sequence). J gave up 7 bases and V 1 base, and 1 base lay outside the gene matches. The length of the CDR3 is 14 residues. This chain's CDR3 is CASSIGGQNSPLHF. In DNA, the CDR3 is TGTGCCAGTAGTATAGGGGGACAGAATTCACCCCTCCACTTT.

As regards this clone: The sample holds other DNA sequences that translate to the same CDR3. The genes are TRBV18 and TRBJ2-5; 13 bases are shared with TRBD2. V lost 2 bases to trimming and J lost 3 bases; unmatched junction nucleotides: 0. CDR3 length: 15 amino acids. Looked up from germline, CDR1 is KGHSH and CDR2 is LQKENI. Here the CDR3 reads CASSPGLAGEETQYF. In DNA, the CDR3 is TGTGCCAGCTCACCAGGACTAGCGGGAGAAGAGACCCAGTACTTC.

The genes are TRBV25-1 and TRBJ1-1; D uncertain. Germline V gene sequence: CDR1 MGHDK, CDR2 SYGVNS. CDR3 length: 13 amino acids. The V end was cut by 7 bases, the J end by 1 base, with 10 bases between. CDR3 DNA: TGTGCCAGCACCGACCGGGGGAACACTGAAGCTTTCTTT. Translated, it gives CASTDRGNTEAFF.

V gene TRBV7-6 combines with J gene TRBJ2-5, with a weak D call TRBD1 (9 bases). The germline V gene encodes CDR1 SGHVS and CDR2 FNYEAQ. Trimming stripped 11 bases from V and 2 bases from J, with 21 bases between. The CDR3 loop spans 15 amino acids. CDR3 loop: CASQGAGGPQETQYF. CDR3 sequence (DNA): TGTGCCTCACAGGGGGCGGGAGGACCACAAGAGACCCAGTACTTC. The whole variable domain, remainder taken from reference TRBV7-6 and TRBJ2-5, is GAGVSQSPRYKVTKRGQDVALRCDPISGHVSLYWYRQALGQGPEFLTYFNYEAQQDKSGLPNDRFSAERPEGSISTLTIQRTEQRDSAMYRCASQGAGGPQETQYFGPGTRLLVL.

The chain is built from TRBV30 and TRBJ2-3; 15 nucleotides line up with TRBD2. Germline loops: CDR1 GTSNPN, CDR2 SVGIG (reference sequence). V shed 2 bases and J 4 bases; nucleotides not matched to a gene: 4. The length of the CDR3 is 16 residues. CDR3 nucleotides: TGTGCCTGGAGTACCTGGACTAGCGGGAGGGCAGATACGCAGTATTTT. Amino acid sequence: CAWSTWTSGRADTQYF.

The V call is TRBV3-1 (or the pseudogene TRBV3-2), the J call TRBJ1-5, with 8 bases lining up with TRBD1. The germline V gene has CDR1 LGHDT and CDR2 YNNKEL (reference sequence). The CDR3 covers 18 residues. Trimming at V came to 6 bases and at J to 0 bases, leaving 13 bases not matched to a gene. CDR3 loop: CASSPTGGWEYSNQPQHF. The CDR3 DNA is TGTGCCAGCAGTCCAACAGGGGGGTGGGAGTATAGCAATCAGCCCCAGCATTTT.

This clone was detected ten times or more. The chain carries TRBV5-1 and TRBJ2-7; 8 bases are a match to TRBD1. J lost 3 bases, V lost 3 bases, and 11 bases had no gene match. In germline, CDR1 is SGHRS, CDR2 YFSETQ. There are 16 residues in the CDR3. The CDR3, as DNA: TGCGCCAGCAGCTGGAACACGGGACAGGCCAACTACGAGCAGTACTTC. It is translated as CASSWNTGQANYEQYF.

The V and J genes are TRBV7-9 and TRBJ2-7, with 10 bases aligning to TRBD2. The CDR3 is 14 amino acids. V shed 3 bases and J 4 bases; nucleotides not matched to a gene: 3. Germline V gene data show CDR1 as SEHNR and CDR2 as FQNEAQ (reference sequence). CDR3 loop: CASSLLAGVYEQYF. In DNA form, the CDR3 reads TGTGCCAGCAGCTTGCTAGCGGGAGTGTACGAGCAGTACTTC. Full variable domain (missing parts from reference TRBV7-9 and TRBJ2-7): DTGVSQNPRHKITKRGQNVTFRCDPISEHNRLYWYRQTLGQGPEFLTYFQNEAQLEKSRLLSDRFSAERPKGSFSTLEIQRTEQGDSAMYLCASSLLAGVYEQYFGPGTRLTVT.

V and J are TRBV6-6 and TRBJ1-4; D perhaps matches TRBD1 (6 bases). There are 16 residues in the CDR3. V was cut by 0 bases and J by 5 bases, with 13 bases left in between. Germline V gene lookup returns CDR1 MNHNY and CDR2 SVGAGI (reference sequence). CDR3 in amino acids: CASSYSTGQGNEKLFF. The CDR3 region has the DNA TGTGCCAGCAGTTACTCCACAGGGCAAGGAAATGAAAAACTGTTTTTT.

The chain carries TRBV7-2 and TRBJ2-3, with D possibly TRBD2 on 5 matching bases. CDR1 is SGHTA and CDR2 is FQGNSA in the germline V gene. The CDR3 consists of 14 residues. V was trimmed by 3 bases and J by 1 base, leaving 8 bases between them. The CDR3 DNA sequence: TGTGCCAGCAGCTTCAGCGGTGGCACAGATACGCAGTATTTT. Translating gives CASSFSGGTDTQYF.

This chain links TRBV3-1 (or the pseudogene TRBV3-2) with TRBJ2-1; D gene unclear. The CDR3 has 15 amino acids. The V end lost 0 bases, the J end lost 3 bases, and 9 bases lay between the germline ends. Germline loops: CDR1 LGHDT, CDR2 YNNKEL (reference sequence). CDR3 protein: CASSQEFTGYNEQFF. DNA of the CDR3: TGTGCCAGCAGCCAAGAATTCACGGGCTACAATGAGCAGTTCTTC.

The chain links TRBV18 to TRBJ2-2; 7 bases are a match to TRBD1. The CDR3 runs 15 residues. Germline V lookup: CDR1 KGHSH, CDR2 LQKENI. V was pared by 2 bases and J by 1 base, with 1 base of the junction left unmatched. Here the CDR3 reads CASSPRQGNTGELFF. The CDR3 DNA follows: TGTGCCAGCTCACCAAGACAGGGGAACACCGGGGAGCTGTTTTTT.

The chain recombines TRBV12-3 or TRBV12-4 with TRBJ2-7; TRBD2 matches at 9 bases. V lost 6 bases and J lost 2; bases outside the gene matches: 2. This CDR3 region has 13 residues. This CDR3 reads CASRAGGAYEQYF. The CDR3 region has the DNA TGTGCCAGCAGGGCGGGAGGGGCCTACGAGCAGTACTTC.

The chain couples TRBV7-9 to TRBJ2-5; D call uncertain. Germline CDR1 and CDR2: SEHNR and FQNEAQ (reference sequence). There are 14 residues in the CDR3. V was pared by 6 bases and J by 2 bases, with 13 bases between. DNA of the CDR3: TGTGCCAGCAGTCCCTTTTACAGTCAAGAGACCCAGTACTTC. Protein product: CASSPFYSQETQYF.

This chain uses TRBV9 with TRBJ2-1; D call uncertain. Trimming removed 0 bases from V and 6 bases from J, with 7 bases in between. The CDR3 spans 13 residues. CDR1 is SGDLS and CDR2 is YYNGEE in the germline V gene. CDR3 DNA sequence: TGTGCCAGCAGCGTAGATAGAGCCAATGAGCAGTTCTTC. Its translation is CASSVDRANEQFF.

CDR3 in amino acids: CASSLSVGGAFF. DNA for the CDR3: TGTGCCAGCAGTTTATCGGTGGGGGGAGCTTTCTTT. The chain uses TRBV28 and TRBJ1-1, with D tentatively TRBD1 (5 bases). Trimming removed 1 base from V and 10 bases from J, with 10 bases in between. The CDR3 covers 12 residues. Germline V lookup: CDR1 MDHEN, CDR2 SYDVKM.